Listed below are T cell receptor beta chains from one sample, sequenced in a study of graft-versus-host responses after intestinal transplantation. Libraries were prepared by immunoSEQ multiplex PCR; TCRdb keeps only in-frame clonotypes and omits some of them. The table includes some 40,000 clones, 93% detected once. These receptors have no identified antigens. Here the sequenced sample was unstimulated CD8+ T cells sorted from spleen or lymph node cells, taken before transplant. These receptors all come from a human donor who was the organ donor for an intestinal transplant. The CDR3 runs from the conserved cysteine through the conserved F or W. The D gene is left open where the match is weak. Size tells how often a clone was seen (once, few, many) or the class of an expanded clone, and some rows leave it out.

>TRBD2|-|TRBV6-5|TRBJ2-1
CASSYGTSGGNEQFF
TGTGCCAGCAGTTACGGGACTAGCGGGGGTAATGAGCAGTTCTTC
>-|once|TRBV5-6|TRBJ2-3
CASSLATFTYTDTQYF
TGTGCCAGCAGCTTGGCCACCTTCACCTACACAGATACGCAGTATTTT
>TRBD2|-|TRBV4-3|TRBJ2-7
CASSQDERDSYEQYF
TGCGCCAGCAGCCAAGATGAGCGGGACTCCTACGAGCAGTACTTC
>TRBD2|-|TRBV4-1|TRBJ2-7
CASSFHTSELSYEQYF
TGCGCCAGCAGCTTCCATACTAGCGAGTTATCCTACGAGCAGTACTTC
>TRBD1|-|TRBV7-2|TRBJ2-1
CASSEWGQGAYNEQFF
TGTGCCAGCAGCGAGTGGGGACAGGGGGCCTACAATGAGCAGTTCTTC
>TRBD2|-|TRBV9|TRBJ2-7
CASSVSGSSDEQYF
TGTGCCAGCAGCGTTAGCGGGAGTTCCGACGAGCAGTACTTC
>TRBD2|-|TRBV19|TRBJ2-2
CASSLTSGRDAGELFF
TGTGCCAGTAGTTTGACTAGCGGGAGGGACGCCGGGGAGCTGTTTTTT
>-|-|TRBV28|TRBJ1-5
CASSLSPGVAEPQHF
TGTGCCAGCAGTTTATCGCCGGGGGTGGCCGAGCCCCAGCATTTT
>TRBD2|few|TRBV5-1|TRBJ2-3
CASSPLTSGTTDTQYF
TGCGCCAGCAGCCCCCTGACTAGCGGGACCACAGATACGCAGTATTTT
>-|medium-sized|TRBV28|TRBJ2-7
CASSLIVYEQYF
TGTGCCAGCAGTTTAATTGTCTACGAGCAGTACTTC
>-|-|TRBV15|TRBJ1-3
CATSRPPLHSGNTIYF
TGTGCCACCAGCAGACCACCATTACACTCTGGAAACACCATATATTTT
>TRBD2|-|TRBV28|TRBJ2-7
CASSFAGTRGHEQYF
TGTGCCAGCAGTTTCGCCGGGACTAGGGGCCACGAGCAGTACTTC
>TRBD2|-|TRBV11-2|TRBJ2-1
CASSSPSGRWNEQFF
TGTGCCAGCAGCTCACCTAGCGGGAGGTGGAATGAGCAGTTCTTC
>-|-|TRBV13|TRBJ2-4
CASSTRGKNIQYF
TGTGCCAGCAGCACCCGGGGCAAAAACATTCAGTACTTC
>TRBD1|-|TRBV4-1|TRBJ1-5
CASSQDDRDSQPQHF
TGCGCCAGCAGCCAGGATGACAGGGACAGTCAGCCCCAGCATTTT
>-|-|TRBV6-1|TRBJ1-2
CASSEEGNPNYGYTF
TGTGCCAGCAGTGAAGAGGGGAATCCTAACTATGGCTACACCTTC
>-|-|TRBV5-3|TRBJ2-3
CARSLGTITSTQYF
TGTGCCAGAAGCTTAGGCACAATTACTTCTACGCAGTATTTT
>TRBD2|-|TRBV27|TRBJ2-1
CASSLSGISGRAYNEQFF
TGTGCCAGCAGTTTATCGGGGATTAGCGGGAGGGCCTACAATGAGCAGTTCTTC
>TRBD2|-|TRBV5-1|TRBJ2-3
CASSYYTSGSGNTQYF
TGCGCCAGCAGCTATTATACTAGCGGGAGTGGAAATACGCAGTATTTT
>-|-|TRBV9|TRBJ1-2
CASSASFSPNYGYTF
TGTGCCAGCAGCGCAAGCTTTAGTCCGAACTATGGCTACACCTTC